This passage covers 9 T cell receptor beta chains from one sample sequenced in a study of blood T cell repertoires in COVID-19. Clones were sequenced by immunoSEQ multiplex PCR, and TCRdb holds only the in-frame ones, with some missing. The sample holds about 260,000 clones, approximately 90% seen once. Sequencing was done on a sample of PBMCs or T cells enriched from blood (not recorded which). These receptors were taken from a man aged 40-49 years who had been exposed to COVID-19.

CDR3 region: CASSGLREDYNEQFF. Written as DNA, the CDR3 is TGTGCCAGCAGTGGTTTGCGGGAAGATTACAATGAGCAGTTCTTC. The rearrangement uses TRBV2 and TRBJ2-1; tentative D call: TRBD2 (6 bases). Germline-derived CDR1 and CDR2 are SNHLY and FYNNEI. CDR3 length: 15 amino acids. The V and J ends lost 4 bases and 4 bases respectively, with 14 bases between them.

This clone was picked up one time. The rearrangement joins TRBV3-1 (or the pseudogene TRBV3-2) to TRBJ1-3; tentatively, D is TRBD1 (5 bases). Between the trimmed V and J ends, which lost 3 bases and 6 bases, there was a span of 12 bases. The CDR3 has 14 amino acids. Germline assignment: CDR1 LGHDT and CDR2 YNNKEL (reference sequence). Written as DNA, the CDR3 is TGTGCCAGCAGCCAGGGGCTCGAGCTAAACACCATATATTTT. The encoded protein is CASSQGLELNTIYF.

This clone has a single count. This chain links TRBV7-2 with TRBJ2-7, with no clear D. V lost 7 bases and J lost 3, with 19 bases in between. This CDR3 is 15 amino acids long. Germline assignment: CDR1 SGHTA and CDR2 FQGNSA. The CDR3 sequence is CASTHDHTKYYEQYF. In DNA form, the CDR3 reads TGTGCCAGCACCCATGATCACACCAAATACTACGAGCAGTACTTC.

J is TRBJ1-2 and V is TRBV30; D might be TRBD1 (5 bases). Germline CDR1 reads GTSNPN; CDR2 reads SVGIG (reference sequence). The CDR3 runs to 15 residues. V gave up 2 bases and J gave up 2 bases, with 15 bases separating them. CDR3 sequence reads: CAWSNGARLNYGYTF. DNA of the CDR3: TGTGCCTGGAGTAATGGGGCACGGTTGAACTATGGCTACACCTTC.

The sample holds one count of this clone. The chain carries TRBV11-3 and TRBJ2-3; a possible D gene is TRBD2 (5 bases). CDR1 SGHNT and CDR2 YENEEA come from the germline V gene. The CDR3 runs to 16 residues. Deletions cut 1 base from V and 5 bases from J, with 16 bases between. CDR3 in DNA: TGTGCCAGCAGCTTAGGCCTAGCTTACTCAGGAGATACGCAGTATTTT. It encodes CASSLGLAYSGDTQYF. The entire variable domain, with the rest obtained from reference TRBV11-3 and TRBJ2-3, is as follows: EAGVVQSPRYKIIEKKQPVAFWCNPISGHNTLYWYLQNLGQGPELLIRYENEEAVDDSQLPKDRFSAERLKGVDSTLKIQPAELGDSAVYLCASSLGLAYSGDTQYFGPGTRLTVL.

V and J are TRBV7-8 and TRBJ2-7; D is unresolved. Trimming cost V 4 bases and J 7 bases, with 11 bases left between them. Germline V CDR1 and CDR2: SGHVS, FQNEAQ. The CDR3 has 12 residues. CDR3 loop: CASSYALREQYF. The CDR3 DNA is TGTGCCAGCAGCTATGCCCTACGTGAGCAGTACTTC.

DNA for the CDR3: TGCGCCAGCAGCCCCGGGACAGGGAGTCAGCCCCAGCATTTT. Translating it yields CASSPGTGSQPQHF. The genes are TRBV5-1 and TRBJ1-5; 9 bases are shared with TRBD1. This CDR3 has 14 amino acids. The trim removed 4 bases at V and 6 bases at J, leaving 5 bases unmatched. Germline loops: CDR1 SGHRS, CDR2 YFSETQ.

Here the CDR3 reads CASSMAARGYEQYF. The CDR3 nucleotides read TGTGCCAGTAGTATGGCAGCCCGGGGGTACGAGCAGTACTTC. The genes are TRBV19 and TRBJ2-7; tentative D call: TRBD2 (6 bases). Per the germline V gene, CDR1 is LNHDA and CDR2 is SQIVND (reference sequence). The CDR3 is 14 amino acids. Trimming took off 3 bases at V and 4 bases at J, with 13 bases between the two ends.

The DNA of the CDR3 is TGTGCCAGCAGGGGGACAGGGGGCATGGGTAGGGCCAAAAACATTCAGTACTTC. Its protein is CASRGTGGMGRAKNIQYF. This sequence joins TRBV2 and TRBJ2-4; 12 positions agree with TRBD1. The junction had 10 bases not matched to a gene; V was cut back by 6 bases and J by 1 base. CDR1 SNHLY and CDR2 FYNNEI come from the germline V gene. CDR3 length: 18 amino acids.